Presented here are 14 T cell receptor beta chains from one specimen sequenced in a study of beta chain features in type 1 diabetes. What was sequenced were expressed TCRB transcripts, since all of the isolated RNA had been reverse transcribed. The repertoire was sequenced with immunoSEQ multiplex PCR; TCRdb's copy has only in-frame clones and lacks some. Of about 350,000 clones in the sample, less than 20% were seen once. Sequencing was carried out using naive CD4+ T cells from blood. All receptors derive from a woman aged 18-29 years in good health.

The chain carries TRBV5-4 and TRBJ2-1, with 8 nucleotides matching TRBD2. CDR3 length: 17 residues. The junction had 8 bases not matched to a gene; V was cut back by 3 bases and J by 0 bases. The germline V gene encodes CDR1 SGHNT and CDR2 YYREEE (reference sequence). As DNA, the CDR3 is TGTGCCAGCAGCTCGGGGGGGAGGCGGAACTCCTACAATGAGCAGTTCTTC. Protein: CASSSGGRRNSYNEQFF.

The rearrangement uses TRBV9 and TRBJ1-4; D is undetermined. The V and J ends lost 3 bases and 4 bases respectively, with 4 bases between them. The CDR3 is 12 amino acids. From germline, CDR1 is SGDLS and CDR2 YYNGEE. CDR3 amino acids: CASSAHNEKLFF. In DNA form, the CDR3 reads TGTGCCAGCAGCGCCCATAATGAAAAACTGTTTTTT. The whole variable domain, remainder taken from reference TRBV9 and TRBJ1-4, is DSGVTQTPKHLITATGQRVTLRCSPRSGDLSVYWYQQSLDQGLQFLIQYYNGEERAKGNILERFSAQQFPDLHSELNLSSLELGDSALYFCASSAHNEKLFFGSGTQLSVL.

In its sample, this clone was seen a few times. The chain is built from TRBV2 and TRBJ2-6, with D tentatively TRBD1 (5 bases). Germline CDR1 SNHLY, CDR2 FYNNEI. Deletions cut 9 bases from V and 3 bases from J, with 18 bases between. The CDR3 is made up of 16 amino acids. Here the CDR3 DNA reads TGTGCCAGTTCCAAAGGGGTTTTTCTTGGGGCCAACGTCCTGACTTTC. Protein: CASSKGVFLGANVLTF.

The sample holds a few counts of this clone. The V call is TRBV29-1, the J call TRBJ2-7; 7 bases agree with TRBD1. This CDR3 is 12 amino acids long. The germline gives CDR1 SQVTM, CDR2 ANQGSEA. With V trimmed by 6 bases and J by 5 bases, 7 bases remained unmatched. CDR3 region: CSVLDRANEQYF. The DNA for the CDR3 is TGCAGCGTGCTTGACAGGGCCAACGAGCAGTACTTC.

This clone was found a few times. This chain links TRBV6-6 with TRBJ1-1; D is possibly TRBD1 (6 bases). The CDR3 spans 15 residues. V dropped 8 bases and J dropped 5 bases, with 21 bases sitting between them. Germline CDR1 reads MNHNY; CDR2 reads SVGAGI (reference sequence). Written as DNA, the CDR3 is TGTGCCAGCCGGAGTTTACAGGGATTGGGGACTGAAGCTTTCTTT. This gives the protein CASRSLQGLGTEAFF.

There are a few counts of this clone. This rearrangement joins TRBV30 to TRBJ1-4, with a tentative D call TRBD1 (5 bases). V shed 0 bases and J shed 8 bases, with 13 bases lying between them. This CDR3 is built from 14 residues. Germline CDR1 and CDR2: GTSNPN and SVGIG (reference sequence). This CDR3 reads CAWSVQAFVEKLFF. The CDR3 DNA follows: TGTGCCTGGAGTGTACAGGCCTTCGTCGAAAAACTGTTTTTT.

The chain carries TRBV28 and TRBJ1-5; 8 bases agree with TRBD1. The CDR3 extends over 15 amino acids. The germline CDR1 and CDR2 sequences are MDHEN and SYDVKM. With 2 bases clipped from V and 2 bases from J, the junction kept 2 bases outside the gene matches. CDR3 sequence (DNA): TGTGCCAGCAGTTTAGGGGACAGGCGCAATCAGCCCCAGCATTTT. It codes for CASSLGDRRNQPQHF. The full variable domain, completed using reference TRBV28 and TRBJ1-5, is DVKVTQSSRYLVKRTGEKVFLECVQDMDHENMFWYRQDPGLGLRLIYFSYDVKMKEKGDIPEGYSVSREKKERFSLILESASTNQTSMYLCASSLGDRRNQPQHFGDGTRLSIL.

This rearrangement joins TRBV7-2 to TRBJ2-1, with D unresolved. This CDR3 is 11 amino acids long. Germline CDR1 and CDR2: SGHTA and FQGNSA. The ends were cut back, 3 bases at V and 9 bases at J, with 6 bases in the middle. CDR3 nucleotide sequence: TGTGCCAGCAGCTTTTCCGTTGAGCAGTTCTTC. The encoded protein is CASSFSVEQFF. The complete variable domain, with remaining parts taken from reference TRBV7-2 and TRBJ2-1, reads GAGVSQSPSNKVTEKGKDVELRCDPISGHTALYWYRQSLGQGLEFLIYFQGNSAPDKSGLPSDRFSAERTGGSVSTLTIQRTQQEDSAVYLCASSFSVEQFFGPGTRLTVL.

V gene TRBV5-4 combines with J gene TRBJ2-3, with TRBD2 matching 7 bases. The CDR3 spans 14 residues. The germline CDR1 and CDR2 sequences are SGHNT and YYREEE (reference sequence). V trimming: 4 bases; J trimming: 5 bases; junction bases outside the gene matches: 7. For the CDR3, the DNA is TGTGCCAGCAGCCCGGGGGGTAGCCGAGATACGCAGTATTTT. Translation gives CASSPGGSRDTQYF.

The V and J genes are TRBV5-5 and TRBJ2-7; 8 bases fit TRBD1. The CDR3 sequence is 14 residues long. Germline assignment: CDR1 SGHKS and CDR2 YYEKEE (reference sequence). Trimming took 4 bases from V and 7 from J; bases not matched to a gene: 10. The CDR3: CASSLDRASGEQYF. The DNA for the CDR3 is TGTGCCAGCAGCCTGGACAGGGCAAGTGGGGAGCAGTACTTC.

Only a few counts were recorded for this clone. This rearrangement joins TRBV2 to TRBJ1-5, with D perhaps matching TRBD1 (6 bases). The CDR3 consists of 15 residues. V gave up 3 bases and J gave up 2 bases, with 11 bases separating them. Per germline, CDR1 SNHLY and CDR2 FYNNEI. CDR3 sequence (DNA): TGTGCCAGCAGTGATAGCAGGGGAGGCAATCAGCCCCAGCATTTT. This translates into CASSDSRGGNQPQHF.

There are a few counts of this clone. The CDR3 DNA reads TGTGCCAGCAAATTTACCTCAGGGAACACTGAAGCTTTCTTT. Protein sequence: CASKFTSGNTEAFF. The V gene is TRBV25-1, the J gene TRBJ1-1; D ambiguous. The V end was cut by 7 bases, the J end by 1 base, with 13 bases between. The germline CDR1 and CDR2 sequences are MGHDK and SYGVNS. This CDR3 is 14 amino acids long.

The gene calls are TRBV13 and TRBJ1-1; 7 positions agree with TRBD1. V gave up 5 bases and J gave up 1 base; unmatched junction bases: 4. The CDR3 runs 14 residues. Germline lookup yields CDR1 PRHDT and CDR2 FYEKMQ (reference sequence). The CDR3 nucleotides are TGTGCCAGCAGCCTAAGGACAGGGAACACTGAAGCTTTCTTT. Translation gives CASSLRTGNTEAFF.

This clone has only a few counts. The genes are TRBV4-2 and TRBJ1-5, with 9 bases aligning to TRBD1. The CDR3 totals 15 residues. V dropped 2 bases and J dropped 4; count of bases not matched to a gene: 3. The germline V gene has CDR1 LGHNA and CDR2 YNFKEQ. CDR3 region: CASSQPTGGNQPQHF. Here the CDR3 DNA reads TGTGCCAGCAGCCAACCGACAGGGGGTAATCAGCCCCAGCATTTT.